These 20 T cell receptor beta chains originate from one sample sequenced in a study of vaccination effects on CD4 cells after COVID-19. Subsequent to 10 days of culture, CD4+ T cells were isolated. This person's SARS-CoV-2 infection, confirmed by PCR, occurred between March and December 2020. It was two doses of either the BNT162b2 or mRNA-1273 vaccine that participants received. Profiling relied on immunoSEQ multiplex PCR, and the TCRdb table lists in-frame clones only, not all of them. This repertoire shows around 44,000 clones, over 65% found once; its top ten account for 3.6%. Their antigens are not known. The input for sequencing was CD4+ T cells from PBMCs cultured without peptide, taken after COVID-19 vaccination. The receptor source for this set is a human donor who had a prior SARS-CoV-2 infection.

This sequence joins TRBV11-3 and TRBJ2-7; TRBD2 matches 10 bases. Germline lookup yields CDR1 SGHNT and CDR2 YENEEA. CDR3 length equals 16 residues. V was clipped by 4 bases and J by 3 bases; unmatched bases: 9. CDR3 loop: CASSSAGLAGDYEQYF. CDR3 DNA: TGTGCCAGCAGCTCAGCCGGCCTAGCGGGAGACTACGAGCAGTACTTC.

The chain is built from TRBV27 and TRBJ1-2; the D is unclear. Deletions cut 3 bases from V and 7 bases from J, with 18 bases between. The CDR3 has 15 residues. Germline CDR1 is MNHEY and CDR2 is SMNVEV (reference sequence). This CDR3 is CASSFNFQEKTGYTF. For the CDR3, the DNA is TGTGCCAGCAGTTTCAATTTCCAGGAGAAAACTGGCTACACCTTC.

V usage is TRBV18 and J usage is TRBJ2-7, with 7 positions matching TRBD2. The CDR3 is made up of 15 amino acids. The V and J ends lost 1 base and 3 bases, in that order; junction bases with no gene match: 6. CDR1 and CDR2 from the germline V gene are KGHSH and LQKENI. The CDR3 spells CASSPRAGVGYEQYF. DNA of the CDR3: TGTGCCAGCTCACCACGTGCGGGAGTCGGCTACGAGCAGTACTTC.

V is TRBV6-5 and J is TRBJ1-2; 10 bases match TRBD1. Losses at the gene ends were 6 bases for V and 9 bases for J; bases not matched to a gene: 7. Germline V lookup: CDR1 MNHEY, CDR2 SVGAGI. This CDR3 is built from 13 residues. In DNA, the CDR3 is TGTGCCAGCAGCCGCCGACAGGGGGCGAGCTACACCTTC. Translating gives CASSRRQGASYTF.

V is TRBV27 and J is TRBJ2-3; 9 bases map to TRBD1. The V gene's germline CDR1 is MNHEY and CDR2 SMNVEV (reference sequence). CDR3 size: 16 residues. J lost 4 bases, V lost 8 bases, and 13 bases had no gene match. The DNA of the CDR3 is TGTGCCAGCGATTCTCCCGGGACAGGGAGGTCAGATACGCAGTATTTT. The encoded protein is CASDSPGTGRSDTQYF.

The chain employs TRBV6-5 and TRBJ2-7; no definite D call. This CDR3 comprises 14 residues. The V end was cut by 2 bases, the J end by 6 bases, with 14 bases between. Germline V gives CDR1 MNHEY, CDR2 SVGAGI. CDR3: CASSYGEKYGEQYF. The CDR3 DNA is TGTGCCAGCAGTTACGGGGAAAAATACGGCGAGCAGTACTTC.

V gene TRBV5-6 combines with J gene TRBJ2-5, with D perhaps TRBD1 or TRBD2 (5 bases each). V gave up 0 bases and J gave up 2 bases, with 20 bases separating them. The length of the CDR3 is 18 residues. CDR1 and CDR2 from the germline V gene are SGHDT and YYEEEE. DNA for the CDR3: TGTGCCAGCAGCTTGGTTCAGGTGGTGGGGACCCCTCAAGAGACCCAGTACTTC. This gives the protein CASSLVQVVGTPQETQYF.

As DNA, the CDR3 is TGCAGCGTTATTGGGATAAAGGAAAAACTGTTTTTT. This encodes CSVIGIKEKLFF. The chain carries TRBV29-1 and TRBJ1-4, with D unresolved. The CDR3 extends over 12 amino acids. V lost 5 bases and J lost 8, with 12 bases in between. The germline V gene has CDR1 SQVTM and CDR2 ANQGSEA.

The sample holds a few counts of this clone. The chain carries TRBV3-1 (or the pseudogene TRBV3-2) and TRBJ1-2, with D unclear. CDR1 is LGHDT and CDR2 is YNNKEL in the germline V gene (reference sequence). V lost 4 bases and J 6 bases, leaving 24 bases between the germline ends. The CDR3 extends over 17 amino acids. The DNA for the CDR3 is TGTGCCAGCAGCCGACTCCCCCTGGGCCGGTCCCTCAATGGCTACACCTTC. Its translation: CASSRLPLGRSLNGYTF.

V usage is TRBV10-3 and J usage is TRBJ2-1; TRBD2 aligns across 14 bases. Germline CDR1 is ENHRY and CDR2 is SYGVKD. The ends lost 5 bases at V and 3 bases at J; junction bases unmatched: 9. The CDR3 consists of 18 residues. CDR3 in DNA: TGTGCCATCAGTTCTCCAGGACTAGCGGGGGGTTTCTACAATGAGCAGTTCTTC. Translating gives CAISSPGLAGGFYNEQFF.

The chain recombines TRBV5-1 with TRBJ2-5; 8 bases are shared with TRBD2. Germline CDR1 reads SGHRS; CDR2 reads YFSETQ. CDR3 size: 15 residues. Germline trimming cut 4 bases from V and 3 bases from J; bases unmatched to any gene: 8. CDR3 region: CASSPGGTSEETQYF. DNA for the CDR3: TGCGCCAGCAGCCCGGGGGGGACGTCGGAAGAGACCCAGTACTTC.

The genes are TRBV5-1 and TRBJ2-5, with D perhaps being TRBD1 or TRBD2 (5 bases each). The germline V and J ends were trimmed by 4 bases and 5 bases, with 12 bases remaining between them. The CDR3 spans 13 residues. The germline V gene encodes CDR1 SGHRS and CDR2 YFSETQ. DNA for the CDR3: TGCGCCAGCAGCCGGGGCGACGGGGAGACCCAGTACTTC. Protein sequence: CASSRGDGETQYF.

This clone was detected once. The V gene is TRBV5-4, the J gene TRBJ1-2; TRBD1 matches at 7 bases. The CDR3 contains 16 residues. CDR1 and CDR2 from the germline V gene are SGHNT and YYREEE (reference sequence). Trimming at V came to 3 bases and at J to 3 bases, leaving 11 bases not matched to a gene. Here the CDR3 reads CASSSGIWDRDYGYTF. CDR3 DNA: TGTGCCAGCAGCTCGGGAATTTGGGACAGAGACTATGGCTACACCTTC.

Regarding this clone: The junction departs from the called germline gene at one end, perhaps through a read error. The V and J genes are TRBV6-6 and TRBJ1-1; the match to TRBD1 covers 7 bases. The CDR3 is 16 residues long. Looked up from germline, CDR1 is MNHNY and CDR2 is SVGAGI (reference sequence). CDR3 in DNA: TGTGCCAGCAGTCGAGGGGACAGCCTCATGAACTCTGAAGCTTTCTTT. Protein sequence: CASSRGDSLMNSEAFF.

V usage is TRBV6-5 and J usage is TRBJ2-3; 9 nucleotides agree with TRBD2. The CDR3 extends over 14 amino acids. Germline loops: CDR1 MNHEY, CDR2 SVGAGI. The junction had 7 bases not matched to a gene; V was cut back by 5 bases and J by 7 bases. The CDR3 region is CASSQAGGPNTQYF. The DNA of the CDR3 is TGTGCCAGCAGTCAGGCGGGAGGGCCGAATACGCAGTATTTT.

DNA of the CDR3: TGTGCCAGTGGGACTAGCGGGAGGCCCGGGGAGCTGTTTTTT. It is translated as CASGTSGRPGELFF. The rearrangement uses TRBV6-6 and TRBJ2-2; 15 bases line up with TRBD2. The CDR3 contains 14 residues. The ends lost 9 bases at V and 6 bases at J; junction bases unmatched: 2. Germline-derived CDR1 and CDR2 are MNHNY and SVGAGI (reference sequence).

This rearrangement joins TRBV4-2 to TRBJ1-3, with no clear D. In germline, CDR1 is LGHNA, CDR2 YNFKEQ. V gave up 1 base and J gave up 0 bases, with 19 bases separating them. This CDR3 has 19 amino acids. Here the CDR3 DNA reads TGTGCCAGCAGCCAAGTTCAGAGGGCGGAGGCCGACTCTGGAAACACCATATATTTT. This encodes CASSQVQRAEADSGNTIYF.

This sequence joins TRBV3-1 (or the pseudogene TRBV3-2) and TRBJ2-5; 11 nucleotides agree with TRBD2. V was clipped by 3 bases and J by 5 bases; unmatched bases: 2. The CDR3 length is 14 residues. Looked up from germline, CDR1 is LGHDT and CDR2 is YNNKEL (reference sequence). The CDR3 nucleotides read TGTGCCAGCAGCCATAGCGGGGGGGCTGAGACCCAGTACTTC. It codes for CASSHSGGAETQYF.

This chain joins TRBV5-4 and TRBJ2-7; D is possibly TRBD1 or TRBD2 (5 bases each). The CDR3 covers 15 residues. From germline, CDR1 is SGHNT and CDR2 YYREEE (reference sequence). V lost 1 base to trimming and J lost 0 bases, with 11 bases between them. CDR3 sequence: CASSLSGTASYEQYF. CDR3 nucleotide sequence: TGTGCCAGCAGCTTGAGTGGGACCGCCTCCTACGAGCAGTACTTC. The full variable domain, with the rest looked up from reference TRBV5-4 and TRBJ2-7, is ETGVTQSPTHLIKTRGQQVTLRCSSQSGHNTVSWYQQALGQGPQFIFQYYREEENGRGNFPPRFSGLQFPNYSSELNVNALELDDSALYLCASSLSGTASYEQYFGPGTRLTVT.

This CDR3 is CASSSQGLAGGGEQFF. DNA of the CDR3: TGTGCCAGCAGCTCTCAAGGACTAGCGGGGGGTGGTGAGCAGTTCTTC. V is TRBV5-4 and J is TRBJ2-1; 14 positions match TRBD2. Germline V gene lookup returns CDR1 SGHNT and CDR2 YYREEE (reference sequence). J lost 9 bases, V lost 3 bases, and 8 bases had no gene match. This CDR3 region has 16 residues.